This T cell receptor beta chain was found in a study of technical replicates of blood from a few donors. This CDR3 region has 13 residues. The ends lost 11 bases at V and 1 base at J; junction bases unmatched: 7. CDR1 and CDR2 from the germline V gene are ENHRY and SYGVKD. TCRdb's copy holds only in-frame clones and misses some; the assay was immunoSEQ multiplex PCR. This sample carries 64,000 or so clones, approximately 83% of them seen once, and the ten largest clones take 5% to 6.5%. The clonotype comes from a human donor in good health. Some clones in this sample may be carry-over from other donors' samples. Sequencing input: PBMCs. The gene calls are TRBV10-3 and TRBJ2-7; 8 nucleotides align to TRBD2. In DNA form, the CDR3 reads TGTGCCCAGGGTAGCGGGGTGTCCTACGAGCAGTACTTC. Protein: CAQGSGVSYEQYF.